This T cell receptor (beta chain) was recovered during a study of T-cell reconstitution after alpha-beta-depleted transplantation in children. This clonotype was seen many times. Unique molecular identifiers tagged the TCRbeta library. One entry per CDR3 protein, called by TCRdb with MiXCR from the PCR reads. The sample shows over 200,000 distinct CDR3 sequences, 9.5% to 13% of them seen only once. V dropped 8 bases and J dropped 2 bases, with 16 bases sitting between them. The CDR3 is made up of 14 amino acids. Germline V gene data show CDR1 as SQVTM and CDR2 as ANQGSEA. Sequenced here: PBMCs, sampled before TCRalphabeta/CD19-depleted stem cell transplant. The sequence derives from a child less than two years old with acute myeloid leukemia, due to receive a stem cell transplant. This chain uses TRBV29-1 with TRBJ2-1, with D possibly TRBD2 on 5 matching bases. CDR3 sequence reads: CSTSEGFAYNEQFF. The DNA of the CDR3 is TGCAGCACGAGCGAGGGATTCGCCTACAATGAGCAGTTCTTC.